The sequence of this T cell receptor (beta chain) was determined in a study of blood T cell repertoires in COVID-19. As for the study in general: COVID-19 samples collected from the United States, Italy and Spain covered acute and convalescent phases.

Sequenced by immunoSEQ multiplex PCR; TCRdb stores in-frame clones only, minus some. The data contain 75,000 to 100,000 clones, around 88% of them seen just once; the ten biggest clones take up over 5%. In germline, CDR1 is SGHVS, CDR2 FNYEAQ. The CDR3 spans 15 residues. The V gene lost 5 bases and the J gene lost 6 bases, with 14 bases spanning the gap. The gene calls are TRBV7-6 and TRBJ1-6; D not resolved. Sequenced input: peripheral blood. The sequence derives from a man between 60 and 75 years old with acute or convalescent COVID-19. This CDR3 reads CASSRTTVLNSPLHF. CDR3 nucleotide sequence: TGTGCCAGCAGCCGTACCACAGTACTTAATTCACCCCTCCACTTT. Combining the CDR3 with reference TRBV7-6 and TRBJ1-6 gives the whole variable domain GAGVSQSPRYKVTKRGQDVALRCDPISGHVSLYWYRQALGQGPEFLTYFNYEAQQDKSGLPNDRFSAERPEGSISTLTIQRTEQRDSAMYRCASSRTTVLNSPLHFGNGTRLTVT.